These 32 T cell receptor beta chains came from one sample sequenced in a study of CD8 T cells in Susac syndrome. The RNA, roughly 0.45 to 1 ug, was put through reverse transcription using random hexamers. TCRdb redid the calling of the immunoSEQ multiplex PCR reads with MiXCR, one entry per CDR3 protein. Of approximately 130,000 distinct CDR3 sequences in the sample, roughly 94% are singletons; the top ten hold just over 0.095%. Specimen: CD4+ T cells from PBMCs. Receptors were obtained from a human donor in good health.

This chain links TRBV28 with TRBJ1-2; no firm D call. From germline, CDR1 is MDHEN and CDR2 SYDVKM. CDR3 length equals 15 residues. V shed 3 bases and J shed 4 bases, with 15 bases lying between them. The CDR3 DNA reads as TGTGCCAGCAGTTTTGGGTATTCTGGGCTCTATGGCTACACCTTC. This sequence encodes CASSFGYSGLYGYTF.

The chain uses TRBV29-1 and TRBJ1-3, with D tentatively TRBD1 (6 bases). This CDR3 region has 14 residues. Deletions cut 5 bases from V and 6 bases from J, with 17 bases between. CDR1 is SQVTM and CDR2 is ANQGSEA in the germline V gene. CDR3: CSVSQGNVANTIYF. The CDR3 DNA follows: TGCAGCGTTTCTCAGGGGAATGTGGCAAACACCATATATTTT.

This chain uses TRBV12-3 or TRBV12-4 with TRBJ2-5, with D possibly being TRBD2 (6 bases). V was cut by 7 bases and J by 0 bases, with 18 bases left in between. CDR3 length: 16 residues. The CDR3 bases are TGTGCCAGCACCGACGTCTCCGGGAGTCACCAAGAGACCCAGTACTTC. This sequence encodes CASTDVSGSHQETQYF.

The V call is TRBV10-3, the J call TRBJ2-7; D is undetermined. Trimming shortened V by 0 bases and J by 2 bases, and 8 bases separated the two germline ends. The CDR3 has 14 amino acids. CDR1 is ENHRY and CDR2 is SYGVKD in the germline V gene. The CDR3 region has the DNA TGTGCCATCAGTGAGTCGGCCAACACCTACGAGCAGTACTTC. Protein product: CAISESANTYEQYF.

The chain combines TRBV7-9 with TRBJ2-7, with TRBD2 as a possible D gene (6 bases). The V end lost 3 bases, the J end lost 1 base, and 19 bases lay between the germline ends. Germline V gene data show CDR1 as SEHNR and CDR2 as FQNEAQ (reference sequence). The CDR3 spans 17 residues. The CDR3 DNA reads TGTGCCAGCAGCTTCCGGCGGGGACTTGCGGGTTCCTACGAGCAGTACTTC. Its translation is CASSFRRGLAGSYEQYF. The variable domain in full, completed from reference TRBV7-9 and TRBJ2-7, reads DTGVSQNPRHKITKRGQNVTFRCDPISEHNRLYWYRQTLGQGPEFLTYFQNEAQLEKSRLLSDRFSAERPKGSFSTLEIQRTEQGDSAMYLCASSFRRGLAGSYEQYFGPGTRLTVT.

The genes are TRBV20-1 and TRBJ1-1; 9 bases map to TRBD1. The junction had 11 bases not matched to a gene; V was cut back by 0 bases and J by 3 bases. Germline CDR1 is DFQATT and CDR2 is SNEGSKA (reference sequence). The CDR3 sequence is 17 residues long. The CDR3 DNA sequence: TGCAGTGCTAGAGATACAGGGGGCTTAGGGCCCTACACTGAAGCTTTCTTT. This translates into CSARDTGGLGPYTEAFF.

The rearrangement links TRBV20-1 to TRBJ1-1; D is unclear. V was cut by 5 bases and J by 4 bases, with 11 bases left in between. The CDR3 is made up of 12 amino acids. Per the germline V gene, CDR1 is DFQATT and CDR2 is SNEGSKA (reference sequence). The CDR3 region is CSAYRLGTEAFF. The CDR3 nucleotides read TGCAGTGCTTACCGATTGGGCACTGAAGCTTTCTTT.

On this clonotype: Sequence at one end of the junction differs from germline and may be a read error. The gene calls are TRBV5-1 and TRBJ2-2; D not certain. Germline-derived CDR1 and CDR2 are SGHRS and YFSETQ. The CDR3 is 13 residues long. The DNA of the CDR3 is TGTGCCAGCAGCTTAGAGGTCACCGGGGAGCTGTTTTTT. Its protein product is CASSLEVTGELFF.

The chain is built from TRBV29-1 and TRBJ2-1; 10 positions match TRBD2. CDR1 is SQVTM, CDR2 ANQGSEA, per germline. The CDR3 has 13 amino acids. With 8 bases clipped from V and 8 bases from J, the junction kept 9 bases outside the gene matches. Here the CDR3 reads CSSRAGGRHEQFF. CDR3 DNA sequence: TGCAGCTCCCGAGCGGGAGGGCGGCATGAGCAGTTCTTC.

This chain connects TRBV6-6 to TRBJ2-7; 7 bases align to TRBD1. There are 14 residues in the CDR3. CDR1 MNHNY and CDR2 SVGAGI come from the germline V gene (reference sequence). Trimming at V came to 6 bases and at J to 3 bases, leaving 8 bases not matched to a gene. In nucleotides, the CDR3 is TGTGCCAGCAGCTCCGGGACAGACGTCTACGAGCAGTACTTC. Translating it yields CASSSGTDVYEQYF.

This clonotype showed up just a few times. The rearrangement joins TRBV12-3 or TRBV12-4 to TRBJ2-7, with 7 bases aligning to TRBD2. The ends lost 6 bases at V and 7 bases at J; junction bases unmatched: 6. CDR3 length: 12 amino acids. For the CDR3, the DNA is TGTGCCAGCAGACCTACGGGACTAGAGCAGTACTTC. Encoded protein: CASRPTGLEQYF.

CDR3 nucleotide sequence: TGCAGTGCTAGATTAGCGGGAGGGCCCTTAGAGACCCAGTACTTC. Protein: CSARLAGGPLETQYF. The genes are TRBV20-1 and TRBJ2-5; TRBD2 agrees at 11 bases. With V trimmed by 2 bases and J by 4 bases, 6 bases remained unmatched. Germline V gene lookup returns CDR1 DFQATT and CDR2 SNEGSKA (reference sequence). The CDR3 sequence is 15 residues long.

The CDR3 nucleotides read TGTGCCTGGAGTGGCCAGGGGGGGGTCTACGAGCAGTACTTC. Amino acids: CAWSGQGGVYEQYF. The chain links TRBV30 to TRBJ2-7; D might be TRBD1 or TRBD2, each matching 7 bases. V dropped 1 base and J dropped 3 bases, with 13 bases sitting between them. The CDR3 loop spans 14 amino acids. From germline, CDR1 is GTSNPN and CDR2 SVGIG (reference sequence).

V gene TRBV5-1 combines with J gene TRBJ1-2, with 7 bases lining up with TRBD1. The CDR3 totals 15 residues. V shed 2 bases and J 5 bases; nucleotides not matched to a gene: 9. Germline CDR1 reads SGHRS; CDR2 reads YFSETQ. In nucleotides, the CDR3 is TGCGCCAGCAGCTTTGACCGGGACAGTATATATGGCTACACCTTC. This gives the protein CASSFDRDSIYGYTF. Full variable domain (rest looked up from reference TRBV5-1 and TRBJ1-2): KAGVTQTPRYLIKTRGQQVTLSCSPISGHRSVSWYQQTPGQGLQFLFEYFSETQRNKGNFPGRFSGRQFSNSRSEMNVSTLELGDSALYLCASSFDRDSIYGYTFGSGTRLTVV.

The CDR3 nucleotides are TGCAGTGCTAGAACGAGCAAAGCCGGGGAGCTGTTTTTT. It specifies CSARTSKAGELFF. The chain employs TRBV20-1 and TRBJ2-2, with D unclear. Germline-derived CDR1 and CDR2 are DFQATT and SNEGSKA (reference sequence). The CDR3 is made up of 13 amino acids. V was pared by 2 bases and J by 6 bases, with 10 bases between.

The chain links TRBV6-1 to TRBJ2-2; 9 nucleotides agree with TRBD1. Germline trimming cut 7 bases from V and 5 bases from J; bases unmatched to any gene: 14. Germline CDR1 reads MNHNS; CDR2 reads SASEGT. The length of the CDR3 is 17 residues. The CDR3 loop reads CASTLRVRDRATGELFF. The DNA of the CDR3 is TGTGCCAGCACCCTACGGGTCCGGGACAGGGCTACCGGGGAGCTGTTTTTT.

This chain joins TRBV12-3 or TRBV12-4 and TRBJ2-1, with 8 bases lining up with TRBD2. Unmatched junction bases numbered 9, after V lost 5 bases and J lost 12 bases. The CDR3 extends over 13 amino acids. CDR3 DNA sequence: TGTGCCAGCAGTCCTACTAGCGGCCAATGGCAGTTCTTC. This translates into CASSPTSGQWQFF.

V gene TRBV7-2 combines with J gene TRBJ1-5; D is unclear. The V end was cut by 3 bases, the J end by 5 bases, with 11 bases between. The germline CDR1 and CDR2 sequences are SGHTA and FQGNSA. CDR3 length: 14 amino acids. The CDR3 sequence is CASSFTIQDQPQHF. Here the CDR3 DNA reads TGTGCCAGCAGCTTCACGATTCAGGATCAGCCCCAGCATTTT.

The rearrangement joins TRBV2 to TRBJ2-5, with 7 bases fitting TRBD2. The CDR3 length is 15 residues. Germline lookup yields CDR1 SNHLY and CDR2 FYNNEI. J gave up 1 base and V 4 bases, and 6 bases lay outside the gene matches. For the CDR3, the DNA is TGTGCCAGCAGTGTTTTAGCGGGCCTCCAAGAGACCCAGTACTTC. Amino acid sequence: CASSVLAGLQETQYF.

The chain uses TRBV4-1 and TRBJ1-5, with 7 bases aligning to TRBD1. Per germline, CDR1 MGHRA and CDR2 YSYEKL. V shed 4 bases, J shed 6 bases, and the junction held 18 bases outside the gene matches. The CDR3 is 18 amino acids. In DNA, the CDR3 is TGCGCCAGCAGCCCAGCCGAGCGGGGAACAGGGGAGTTTCAGCCCCAGCATTTT. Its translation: CASSPAERGTGEFQPQHF.

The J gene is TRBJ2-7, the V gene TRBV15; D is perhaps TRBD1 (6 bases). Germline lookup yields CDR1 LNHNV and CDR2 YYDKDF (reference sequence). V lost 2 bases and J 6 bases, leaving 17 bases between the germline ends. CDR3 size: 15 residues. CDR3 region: CATSRPTGLEGEQYF. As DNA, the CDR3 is TGTGCCACCAGCAGACCAACAGGGTTAGAAGGCGAGCAGTACTTC.

CDR3 protein: CSARDRTSITGELFF. The CDR3, as DNA: TGCAGTGCTAGAGATAGGACTAGTATCACCGGGGAGCTGTTTTTT. The chain links TRBV20-1 to TRBJ2-2; TRBD2 matches at 7 bases. V dropped 0 bases and J dropped 4; count of bases not matched to a gene: 5. The length of the CDR3 is 15 residues. Germline CDR1 DFQATT, CDR2 SNEGSKA (reference sequence).

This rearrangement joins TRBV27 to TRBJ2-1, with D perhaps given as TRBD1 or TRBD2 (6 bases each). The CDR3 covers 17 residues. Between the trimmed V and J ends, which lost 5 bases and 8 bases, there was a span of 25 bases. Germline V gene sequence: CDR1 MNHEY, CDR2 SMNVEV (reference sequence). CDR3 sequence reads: CASSPTWGRGVGHEQFF. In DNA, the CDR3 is TGTGCCAGCAGTCCAACATGGGGGCGGGGAGTTGGGCATGAGCAGTTCTTC.

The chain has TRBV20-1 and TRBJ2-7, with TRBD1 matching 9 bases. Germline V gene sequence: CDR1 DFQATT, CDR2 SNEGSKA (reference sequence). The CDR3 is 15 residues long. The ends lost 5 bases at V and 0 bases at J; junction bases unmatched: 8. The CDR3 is CSAQVAGQGSYEQYF. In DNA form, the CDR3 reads TGCAGTGCTCAAGTGGCGGGACAGGGCTCCTACGAGCAGTACTTC.

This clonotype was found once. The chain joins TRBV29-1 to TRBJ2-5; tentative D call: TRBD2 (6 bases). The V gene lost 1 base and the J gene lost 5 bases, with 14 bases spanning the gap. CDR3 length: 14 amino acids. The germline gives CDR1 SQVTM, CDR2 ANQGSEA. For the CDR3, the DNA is TGCAGCGTTGAAGGGAATTACGGGAGTGAGACCCAGTACTTC. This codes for CSVEGNYGSETQYF.

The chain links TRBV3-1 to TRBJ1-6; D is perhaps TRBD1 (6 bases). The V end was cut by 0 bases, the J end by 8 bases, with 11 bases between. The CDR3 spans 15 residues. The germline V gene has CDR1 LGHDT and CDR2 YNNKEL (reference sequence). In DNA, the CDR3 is TGTGCCAGCAGCCAAGATAGGGGGTCGGATTCACCCCTCCACTTT. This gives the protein CASSQDRGSDSPLHF.

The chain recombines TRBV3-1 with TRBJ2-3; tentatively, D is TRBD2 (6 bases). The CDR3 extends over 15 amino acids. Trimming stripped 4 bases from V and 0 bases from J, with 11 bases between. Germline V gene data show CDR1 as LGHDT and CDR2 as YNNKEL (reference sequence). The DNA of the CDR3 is TGTGCCAGCAGCCCCACGACTAGAAGCACAGATACGCAGTATTTT. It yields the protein CASSPTTRSTDTQYF.

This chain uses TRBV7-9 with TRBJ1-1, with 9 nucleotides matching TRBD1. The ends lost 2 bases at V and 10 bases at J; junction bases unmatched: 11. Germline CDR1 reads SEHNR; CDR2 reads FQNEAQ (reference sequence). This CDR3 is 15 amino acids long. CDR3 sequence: CASSLTGQGSHGAFF. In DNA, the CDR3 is TGTGCCAGCAGCTTAACGGGACAGGGATCTCATGGAGCTTTCTTT.

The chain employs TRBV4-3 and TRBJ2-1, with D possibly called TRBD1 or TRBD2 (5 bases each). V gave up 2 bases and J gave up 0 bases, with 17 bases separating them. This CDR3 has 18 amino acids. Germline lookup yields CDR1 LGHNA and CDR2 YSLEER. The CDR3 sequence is CASSQSGPGRGSYNEQFF. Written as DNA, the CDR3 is TGCGCCAGCAGCCAATCGGGGCCCGGTAGGGGCTCCTACAATGAGCAGTTCTTC.

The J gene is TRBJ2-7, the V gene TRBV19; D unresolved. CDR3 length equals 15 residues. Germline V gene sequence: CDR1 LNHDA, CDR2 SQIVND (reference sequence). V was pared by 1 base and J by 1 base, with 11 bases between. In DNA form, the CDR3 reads TGTGCCAGTAGTATAGGGTTGATTGGTTCCTACGAGCAGTACTTC. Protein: CASSIGLIGSYEQYF.

CDR3 loop: CASSLGIAGYSYEQYF. The DNA for the CDR3 is TGCGCCAGCAGCTTGGGGATAGCGGGCTACTCCTACGAGCAGTACTTC. This chain links TRBV5-1 with TRBJ2-7, with TRBD2 matching 7 bases. The V segment lost 0 bases and the J segment 0 bases; nucleotides outside the gene matches: 6. CDR3 size: 16 residues. From germline, CDR1 is SGHRS and CDR2 YFSETQ.

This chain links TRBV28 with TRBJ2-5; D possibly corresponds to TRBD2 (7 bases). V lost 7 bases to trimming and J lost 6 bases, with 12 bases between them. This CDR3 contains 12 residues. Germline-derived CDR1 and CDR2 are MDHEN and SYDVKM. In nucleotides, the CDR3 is TGTGCCAGCACTGGGCGGGGGCAGACCCAGTACTTC. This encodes CASTGRGQTQYF.